This record covers a single T cell receptor beta chain. The antigen is undetermined. This sample was taken from a study of cytomegalovirus exposure and HLA in healthy donors. Study-level background: HLA-typed donors contributed 65 million to 85 million unique TCRs, which were held in an early data release. Study results and caveats: As was reported, the HLA-A and HLA-B alleles of most subjects were accurately predicted from TCR beta sequences. More than 15,000 TCR beta sequences were associated with HLA alleles at 0.05 false discovery rate in a later analysis. Most of the TCR beta V segments (in an earlier analysis) were productive either about 87% or about 30% of the time.

PCR involved 60 Vbeta and 13 Jbeta primers. Sequenced by immunoSEQ multiplex PCR; TCRdb stores in-frame clones only, minus some. The sample contains over 120,000 clones, around 80% of which appear only once. Specimen: PBMCs. This clonotype originated in a man aged 25 to 45 in good health and CMV-seropositive.

This chain's CDR3 is CASSFGGFYGYTF. The CDR3 DNA reads as TGTGCCAGCAGTTTCGGGGGGTTCTATGGCTACACCTTC. The chain uses TRBV27 and TRBJ1-2; D may be TRBD1 (5 bases). This CDR3 comprises 13 residues. Germline V gene lookup returns CDR1 MNHEY and CDR2 SMNVEV (reference sequence). V gave up 3 bases and J gave up 4 bases, with 9 bases separating them.